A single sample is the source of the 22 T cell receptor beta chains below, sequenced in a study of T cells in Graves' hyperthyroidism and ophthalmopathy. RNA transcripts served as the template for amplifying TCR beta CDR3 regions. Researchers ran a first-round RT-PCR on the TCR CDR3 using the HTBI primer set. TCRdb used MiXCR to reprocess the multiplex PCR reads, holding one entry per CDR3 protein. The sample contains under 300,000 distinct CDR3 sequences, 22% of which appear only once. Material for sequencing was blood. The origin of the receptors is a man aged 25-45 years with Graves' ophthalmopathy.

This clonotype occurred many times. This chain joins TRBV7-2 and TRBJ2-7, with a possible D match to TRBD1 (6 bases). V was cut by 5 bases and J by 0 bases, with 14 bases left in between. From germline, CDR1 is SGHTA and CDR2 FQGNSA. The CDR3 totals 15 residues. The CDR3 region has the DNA TGTGCCAGCAGCCGCAGACAGGACAGCTCCTACGAGCAGTACTTC. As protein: CASSRRQDSSYEQYF.

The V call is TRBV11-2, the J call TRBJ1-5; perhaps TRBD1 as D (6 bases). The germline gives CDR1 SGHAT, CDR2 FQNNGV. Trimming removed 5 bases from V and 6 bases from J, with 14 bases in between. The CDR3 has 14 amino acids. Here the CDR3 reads CASSPPGEGQPQHF. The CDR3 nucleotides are TGTGCCAGCAGCCCCCCAGGGGAGGGTCAGCCCCAGCATTTT.

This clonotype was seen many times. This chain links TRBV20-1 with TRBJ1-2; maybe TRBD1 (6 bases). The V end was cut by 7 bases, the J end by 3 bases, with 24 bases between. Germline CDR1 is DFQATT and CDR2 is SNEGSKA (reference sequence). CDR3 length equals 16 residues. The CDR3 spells CSGRYLLRGGDYGYTF. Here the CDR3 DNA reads TGCAGTGGAAGATATTTACTCAGGGGTGGGGACTATGGCTACACCTTC.

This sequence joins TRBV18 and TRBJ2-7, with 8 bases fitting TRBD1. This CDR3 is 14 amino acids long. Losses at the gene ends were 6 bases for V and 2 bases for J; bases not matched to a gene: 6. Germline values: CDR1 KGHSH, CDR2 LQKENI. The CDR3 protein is CASSPDRAAYEQYF. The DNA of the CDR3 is TGTGCCAGCTCTCCGGACAGGGCGGCCTACGAGCAGTACTTC.

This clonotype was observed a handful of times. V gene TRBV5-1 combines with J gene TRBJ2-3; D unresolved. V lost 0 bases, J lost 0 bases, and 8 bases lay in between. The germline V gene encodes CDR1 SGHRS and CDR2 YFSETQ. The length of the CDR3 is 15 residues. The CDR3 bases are TGCGCCAGCAGCTTGGAGTCTGGGAGCACAGATACGCAGTATTTT. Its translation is CASSLESGSTDTQYF.

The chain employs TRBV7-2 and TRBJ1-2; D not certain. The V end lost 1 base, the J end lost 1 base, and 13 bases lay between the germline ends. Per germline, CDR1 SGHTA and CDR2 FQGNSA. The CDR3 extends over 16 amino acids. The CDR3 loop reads CASSLESAGRNYGYTF. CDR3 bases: TGTGCCAGCAGCTTAGAGTCAGCTGGCCGTAACTATGGCTACACCTTC. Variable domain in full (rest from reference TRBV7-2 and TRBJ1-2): GAGVSQSPSNKVTEKGKDVELRCDPISGHTALYWYRQSLGQGLEFLIYFQGNSAPDKSGLPSDRFSAERTGGSVSTLTIQRTQQEDSAVYLCASSLESAGRNYGYTFGSGTRLTVV.

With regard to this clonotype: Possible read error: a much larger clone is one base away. As DNA, the CDR3 is TGTGCCTGGAGTCGGGGTCGATTCGGCGGTGAAGCTTTCTTT. Protein: CAWSRGRFGGEAFF. The rearrangement joins TRBV30 to TRBJ1-1; D call uncertain. Trimming removed 2 bases from V and 7 bases from J, with 17 bases in between. Looked up from germline, CDR1 is GTSNPN and CDR2 is SVGIG (reference sequence). The CDR3 is 14 amino acids.

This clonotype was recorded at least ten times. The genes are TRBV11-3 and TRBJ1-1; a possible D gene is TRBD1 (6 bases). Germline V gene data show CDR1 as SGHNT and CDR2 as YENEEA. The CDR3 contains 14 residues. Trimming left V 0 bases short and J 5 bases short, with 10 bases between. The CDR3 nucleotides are TGTGCCAGCAGCTTAGACAGGGGAGAGACTGAAGCTTTCTTT. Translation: CASSLDRGETEAFF.

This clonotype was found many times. Here the CDR3 reads CSATAGGSLNEQFF. The CDR3 bases are TGCAGTGCTACCGCGGGAGGTTCTCTCAATGAGCAGTTCTTC. The chain carries TRBV20-1 and TRBJ2-1; the match to TRBD2 covers 8 bases. CDR1 is DFQATT, CDR2 SNEGSKA, per germline (reference sequence). The CDR3 spans 14 residues. Trimming took 4 bases from V and 6 from J; bases not matched to a gene: 8.

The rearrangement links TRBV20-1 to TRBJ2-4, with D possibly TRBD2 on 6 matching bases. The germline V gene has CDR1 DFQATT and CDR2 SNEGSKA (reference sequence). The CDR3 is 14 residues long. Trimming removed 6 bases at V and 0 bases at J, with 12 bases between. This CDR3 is CSAPEGLAKNIQYF. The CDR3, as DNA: TGCAGTGCCCCGGAGGGCTTAGCCAAAAACATTCAGTACTTC.

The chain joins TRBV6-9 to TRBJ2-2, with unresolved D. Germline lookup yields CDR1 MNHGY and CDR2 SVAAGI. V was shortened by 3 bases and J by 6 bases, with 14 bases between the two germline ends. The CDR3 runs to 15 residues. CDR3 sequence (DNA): TGTGCCAGCAGTTACTTGGTCAGAACACCCGGGGAGCTGTTTTTT. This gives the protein CASSYLVRTPGELFF.

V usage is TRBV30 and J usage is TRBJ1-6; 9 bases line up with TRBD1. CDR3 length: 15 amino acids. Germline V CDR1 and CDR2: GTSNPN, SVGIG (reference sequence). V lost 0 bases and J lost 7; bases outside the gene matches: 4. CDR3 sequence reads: CAWSVGTGRNSPLHF. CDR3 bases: TGTGCCTGGAGTGTAGGGACAGGGAGGAATTCACCCCTCCACTTT.

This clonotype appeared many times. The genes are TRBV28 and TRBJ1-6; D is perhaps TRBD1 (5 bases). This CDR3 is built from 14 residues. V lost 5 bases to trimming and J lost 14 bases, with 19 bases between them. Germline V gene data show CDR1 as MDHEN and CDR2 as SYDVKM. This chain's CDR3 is CASSVTPGRPALHF. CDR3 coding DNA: TGTGCCAGCAGTGTAACCCCGGGACGGCCGGCCCTCCACTTT.

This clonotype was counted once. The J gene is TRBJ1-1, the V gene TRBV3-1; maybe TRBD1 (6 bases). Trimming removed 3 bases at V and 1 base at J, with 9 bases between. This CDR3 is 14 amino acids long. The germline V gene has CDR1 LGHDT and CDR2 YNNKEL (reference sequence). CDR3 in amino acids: CASSHSDRNTEAFF. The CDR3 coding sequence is TGTGCCAGCAGCCATTCGGACAGGAACACTGAAGCTTTCTTT.

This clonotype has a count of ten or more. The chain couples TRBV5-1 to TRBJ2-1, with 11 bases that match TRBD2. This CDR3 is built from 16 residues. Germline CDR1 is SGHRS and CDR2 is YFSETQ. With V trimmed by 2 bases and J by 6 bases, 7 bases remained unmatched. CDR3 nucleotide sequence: TGCGCCAGCAGCTTATCCGGGCTAGCGGGGGGCAATGAGCAGTTCTTC. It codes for CASSLSGLAGGNEQFF.

The DNA for the CDR3 is TGCAGTGCTTCCCCGGGGGTGGGAGGTCAGCCCCAGCATTTT. This translates into CSASPGVGGQPQHF. The chain couples TRBV20-1 to TRBJ1-5, with D perhaps TRBD1 (5 bases). The CDR3 spans 14 residues. Germline V gives CDR1 DFQATT, CDR2 SNEGSKA (reference sequence). The V and J ends lost 5 bases and 6 bases respectively, with 17 bases between them.

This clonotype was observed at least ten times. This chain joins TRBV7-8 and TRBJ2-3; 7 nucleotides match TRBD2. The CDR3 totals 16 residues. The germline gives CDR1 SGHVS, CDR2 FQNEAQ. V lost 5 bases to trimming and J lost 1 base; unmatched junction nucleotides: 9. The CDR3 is CASSPLPGRGTDTQYF. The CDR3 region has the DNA TGTGCCAGCAGCCCCCTTCCGGGGAGGGGCACAGATACGCAGTATTTT.

CDR3 residues: CASSIRGQPQHF. Written as DNA, the CDR3 is TGTGCCAGCAGTATCAGGGGTCAGCCCCAGCATTTT. The V call is TRBV28, the J call TRBJ1-5; weak D call: TRBD1 (6 bases). Trimming removed 5 bases from V and 6 bases from J, with 8 bases in between. The CDR3 is made up of 12 amino acids. The germline V gene encodes CDR1 MDHEN and CDR2 SYDVKM. Looking up the rest from reference TRBV28 and TRBJ1-5 gives the full variable domain: DVKVTQSSRYLVKRTGEKVFLECVQDMDHENMFWYRQDPGLGLRLIYFSYDVKMKEKGDIPEGYSVSREKKERFSLILESASTNQTSMYLCASSIRGQPQHFGDGTRLSIL.

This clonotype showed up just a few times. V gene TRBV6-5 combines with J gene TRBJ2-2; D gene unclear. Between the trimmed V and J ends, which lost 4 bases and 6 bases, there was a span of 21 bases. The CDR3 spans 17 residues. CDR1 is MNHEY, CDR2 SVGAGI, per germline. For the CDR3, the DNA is TGTGCCAGCAGTTTCATCTCAAGTAGGGTAATCCCCGGGGAGCTGTTTTTT. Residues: CASSFISSRVIPGELFF.

The CDR3 reads CASRRDSGRQPQHF. The CDR3 coding sequence is TGTGCCAGCAGGCGGGACAGCGGGAGACAGCCCCAGCATTTT. The rearrangement uses TRBV28 and TRBJ1-5, with TRBD1 identical over 7 bases. V gave up 6 bases and J gave up 7 bases; unmatched junction bases: 9. Germline assignment: CDR1 MDHEN and CDR2 SYDVKM. The CDR3 runs to 14 residues.

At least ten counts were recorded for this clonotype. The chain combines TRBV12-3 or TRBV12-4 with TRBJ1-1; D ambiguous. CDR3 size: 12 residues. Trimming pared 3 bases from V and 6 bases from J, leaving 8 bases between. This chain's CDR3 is CASSFTGPEAFF. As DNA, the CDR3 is TGTGCCAGCAGTTTTACGGGCCCTGAAGCTTTCTTT.

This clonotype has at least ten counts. CDR3 sequence reads: CASSLSSGVNTEAFF. CDR3 nucleotides: TGCGCCAGCAGCTTGAGCTCGGGGGTTAACACTGAAGCTTTCTTT. The V gene is TRBV5-1, the J gene TRBJ1-1; TRBD1 might be the D (5 bases). The V end lost 1 base, the J end lost 2 bases, and 12 bases lay between the germline ends. CDR1 and CDR2 from the germline V gene are SGHRS and YFSETQ. The CDR3 length is 15 residues.